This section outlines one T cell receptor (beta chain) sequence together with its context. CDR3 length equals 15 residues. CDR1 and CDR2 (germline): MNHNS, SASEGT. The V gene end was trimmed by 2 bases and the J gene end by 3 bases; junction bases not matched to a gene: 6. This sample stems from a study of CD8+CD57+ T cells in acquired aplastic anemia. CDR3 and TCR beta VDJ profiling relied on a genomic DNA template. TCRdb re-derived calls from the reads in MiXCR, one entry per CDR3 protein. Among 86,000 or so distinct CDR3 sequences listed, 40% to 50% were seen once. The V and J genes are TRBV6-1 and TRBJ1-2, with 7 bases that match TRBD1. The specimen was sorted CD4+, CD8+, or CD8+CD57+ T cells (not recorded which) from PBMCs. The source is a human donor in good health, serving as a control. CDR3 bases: TGTGCCAGCAGTGAATCAGCGACAGGGCACTATGGCTACACCTTC. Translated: CASSESATGHYGYTF.